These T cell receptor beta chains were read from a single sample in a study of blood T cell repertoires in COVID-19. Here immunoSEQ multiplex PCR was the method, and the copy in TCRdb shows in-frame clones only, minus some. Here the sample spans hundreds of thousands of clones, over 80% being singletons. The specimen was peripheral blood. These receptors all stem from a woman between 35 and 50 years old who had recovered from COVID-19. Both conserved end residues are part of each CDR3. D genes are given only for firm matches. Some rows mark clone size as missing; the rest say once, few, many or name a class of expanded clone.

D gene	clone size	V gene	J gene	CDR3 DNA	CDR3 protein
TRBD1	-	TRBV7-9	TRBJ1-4	TGTGCCAGCAGCTTCGGGACAGGGTATGAAAAACTGTTTTTT	CASSFGTGYEKLFF
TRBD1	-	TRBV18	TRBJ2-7	TGTGCCAGCTCCTCGTCCTGGACAGGGCCAGACGAGCAGTACTTC	CASSSSWTGPDEQYF
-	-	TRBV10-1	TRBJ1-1	TGCGCCAGCTCTCCCGGTTTGAACACTGAAGCTTTCTTT	CASSPGLNTEAFF
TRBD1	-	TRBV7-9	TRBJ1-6	TGTGCCAGCAGCTACCGCGGGACAGGACAAAATTCACCCCTCCACTTT	CASSYRGTGQNSPLHF
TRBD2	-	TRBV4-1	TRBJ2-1	TGCGCCAGCAGCCTCCCAGGGCGGGGGATCCACAATGAGCAGTTCTTC	CASSLPGRGIHNEQFF
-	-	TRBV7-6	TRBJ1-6	TGTGCCAGCAGCTTAGAGGCTGGGGGGGTCGCGGATTCACCCCTCCACTTT	CASSLEAGGVADSPLHF
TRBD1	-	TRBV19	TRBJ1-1	TGTGCCAGTAGTAGGGACAGGGGGGAACGTGGCACTGAAGCTTTCTTT	CASSRDRGERGTEAFF
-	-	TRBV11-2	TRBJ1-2	TGTGCCAGCAGCTCGGGACTCTCTAGTGATGGCTACACCTTC	CASSSGLSSDGYTF
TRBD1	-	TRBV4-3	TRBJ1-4	TGCGCCAGCAGCCCACGGACAGGGGAAGCTGAAAAACTGTTTTTT	CASSPRTGEAEKLFF
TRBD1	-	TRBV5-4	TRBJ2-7	TGTGCCAGCAGCTTGGCACAGGGGGCTTTCTACGAGCAGTACTTC	CASSLAQGAFYEQYF
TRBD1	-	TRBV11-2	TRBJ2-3	TGTGCCAGCAGCTTATTTGACAGGGCCAGCACAGATACGCAGTATTTT	CASSLFDRASTDTQYF
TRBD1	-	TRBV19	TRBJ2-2	TGTGCCAGTAGTACTCCCCCCGGGACAGTTAACACCGGGGAGCTGTTTTTT	CASSTPPGTVNTGELFF
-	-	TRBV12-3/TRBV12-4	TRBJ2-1	TGTGCCAGCAGTTTAGGTACTAGCAATGAGCAGTTCTTC	CASSLGTSNEQFF
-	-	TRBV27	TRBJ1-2	TGTGCCAGCAGTTACAGGGACCTAGGTGGTGGCTACACCTTC	CASSYRDLGGGYTF
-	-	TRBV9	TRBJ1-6	TGTGCCAGCAGCGCGGGGGGTAAGAGGGGCCTCCACTTT	CASSAGGKRGLHF
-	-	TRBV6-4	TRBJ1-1	TGTGCCAGCAGTGAAGGGGATAGGAGCACTGAAGCTTTCTTT	CASSEGDRSTEAFF
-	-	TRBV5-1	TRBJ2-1	TGCGCCAGCAGCATCGATCCGGGACTTCATGACAATGAGCAGTTCTTC	CASSIDPGLHDNEQFF
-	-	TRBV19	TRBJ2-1	TGTGCCAGTAGTATGAGGGCGGGGTATCGTGAGCAGTTCTTC	CASSMRAGYREQFF
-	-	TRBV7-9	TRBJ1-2	TGTGCCAGCGACCAGGGGAACTATGGCTACACCTTC	CASDQGNYGYTF
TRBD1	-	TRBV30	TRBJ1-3	TGTGCCTGGGAAACGGGACAGGGAAAATCTAACACCATATATTTT	CAWETGQGKSNTIYF
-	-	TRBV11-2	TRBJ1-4	TGTGCCAGCAGCCCAAGACTTCACCCTAATGAAAAACTGTTTTTT	CASSPRLHPNEKLFF
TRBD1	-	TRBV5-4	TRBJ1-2	TGTGCCAGCAGCCAGGGACAGGGAGGATATGGCTACACCTTC	CASSQGQGGYGYTF
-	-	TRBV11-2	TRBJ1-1	TGTGCCAGCAGCCCAGAGCCGGGGACTGAAGCTTTCTTT	CASSPEPGTEAFF
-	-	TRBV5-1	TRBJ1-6	TGCGCCAGCTCCAGGGGTGAAGCTTCACCCCTCCACTTT	CASSRGEASPLHF
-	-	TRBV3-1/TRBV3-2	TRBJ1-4	TGTGCCAGCAGCCCCTCGGGGTTCGGTAATGAAAAACTGTTTTTT	CASSPSGFGNEKLFF
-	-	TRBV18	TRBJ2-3	TGTGCCAGCTCACCAAACGGGGAGATCACAGATACGCAGTATTTT	CASSPNGEITDTQYF
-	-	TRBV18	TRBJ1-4	TGTGCCAGCTCACCCCCTTCGGAAAAACTGTTTTTT	CASSPPSEKLFF
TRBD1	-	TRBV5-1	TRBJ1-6	TGCGCCAGCAGCCGCGGGACAGGGTTTTCACCCCTCCACTTT	CASSRGTGFSPLHF
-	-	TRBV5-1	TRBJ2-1	TGCGCCAGCAGCTTGGTCGCTAGGCCTTCCATCCATGAGCAGTTCTTC	CASSLVARPSIHEQFF
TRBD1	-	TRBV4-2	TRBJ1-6	TGTGCCAGCAGCCAGAACGACAGGGTCGGATTAAGCTCCTATAATTCACCCCTCCACTTT	CASSQNDRVGLSSYNSPLHF
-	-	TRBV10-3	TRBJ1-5	TGTGCCATCAGTGGCTTCCTAGATGGTCAGCCCCAGCATTTT	CAISGFLDGQPQHF
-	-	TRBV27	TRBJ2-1	TGTGCCAGCAGTTCCAACCCTGGGCCGAACAATGAGCAGTTCTTC	CASSSNPGPNNEQFF
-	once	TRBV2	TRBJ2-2	TGTGCCAGCAGTGGTACAGGTGGAACCGGGGAGCTGTTTTTT	CASSGTGGTGELFF
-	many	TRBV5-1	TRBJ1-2	TGCGCCAGCAGCCTTGAGTCTGTTAACTATGGCTACACCTTC	CASSLESVNYGYTF
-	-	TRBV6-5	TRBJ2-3	TGTGCCAGCAGTTACGCCACTGATACCGATACGCAGTATTTT	CASSYATDTDTQYF
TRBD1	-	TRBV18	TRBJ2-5	TGTGCCAGCTCACCCGACAGGGCCCAAGAGACCCAGTACTTC	CASSPDRAQETQYF
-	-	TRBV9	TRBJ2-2	TGTGCCAGCAGGGAGACAGGATACACCGGGGAGCTGTTTTTT	CASRETGYTGELFF
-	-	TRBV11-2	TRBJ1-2	TGTGCCAGCAGCTTAGGTCCCCAACTCGGGGGCTACACCTTC	CASSLGPQLGGYTF
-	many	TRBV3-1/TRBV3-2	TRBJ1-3	TGTGCCAGCAGCCAAGATTGGTCGGGGAGGACAGGAAACACCATATATTTT	CASSQDWSGRTGNTIYF
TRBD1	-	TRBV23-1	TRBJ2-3	TGCGCCAGCACCCCAGGGGGCGCAGATACGCAGTATTTT	CASTPGGADTQYF
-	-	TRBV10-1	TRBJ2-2	TGCGCCAGCAGTGAGTGGCGGGGGCCTGGGGCCGGGGAGCTGTTTTTT	CASSEWRGPGAGELFF
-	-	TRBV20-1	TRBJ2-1	TGCAGTGCGGGGGGAAACAATGAGCAGTTCTTC	CSAGGNNEQFF
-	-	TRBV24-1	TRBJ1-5	TGTGCCACCAGTGATCAGGGTTTTAGGAATCAGCCCCAGCATTTT	CATSDQGFRNQPQHF
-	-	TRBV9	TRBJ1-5	TGTGCCAGCAGCGTAGCTGGGGGGAATCAGCCCCAGCATTTT	CASSVAGGNQPQHF
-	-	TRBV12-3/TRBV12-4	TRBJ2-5	TGTGCCAGCAGTTTTCGGGGCCAAGAGACCCAGTACTTC	CASSFRGQETQYF